These T cell receptor beta chains were read from a single sample in a study of blood T cell repertoires in COVID-19. Sequencing was performed with immunoSEQ multiplex PCR; in TCRdb, only in-frame clones are kept and a portion is missing. The sample has over 95,000 clones, approximately 90% seen once. What was sequenced was peripheral blood. The receptors stem from a woman aged 70 to 79 who had recovered from COVID-19. Each CDR3 is given with its conserved first and last residue. The D gene is left open where the match is weak. Rows may omit the clone size; those that give it use once, few, many or a size class.

v_call,cdr3_length,d_call,clone_size,j_call,cdr3_aa,cdr3_nt
TRBV6-5,14,TRBD1,.,TRBJ1-2,CASSISQGDYGYTF,TGTGCCAGCAGCATCTCGCAGGGGGACTATGGCTACACCTTC
TRBV5-5,15,TRBD1,once,TRBJ1-5,CASTQGAVGNQPQHF,TGTGCCAGCACTCAGGGGGCGGTGGGCAATCAGCCCCAGCATTTT
TRBV6-1,16,TRBD2,.,TRBJ2-2,CASSAELAGNTGELFF,TGTGCCAGCAGTGCTGAGCTAGCGGGGAACACCGGGGAGCTGTTTTTT
TRBV9,15,TRBD1,once,TRBJ2-1,CASSSGQFPYNEQFF,TGTGCCAGCAGCTCGGGACAGTTCCCTTACAATGAGCAGTTCTTC
TRBV27,16,TRBD1,.,TRBJ1-6,CASSLTLGQGRVPLHF,TGTGCCAGCAGTCTAACCCTAGGACAGGGAAGGGTGCCCCTCCACTTT
TRBV7-2,14,TRBD1,.,TRBJ2-3,CASSRDRYADTQYF,TGTGCCTCGTCCCGGGACAGGTATGCGGATACGCAGTATTTT
TRBV20-1,14,.,.,TRBJ1-5,CSASTGTFNQPQHF,TGCAGTGCAAGTACAGGGACGTTTAACCAGCCCCAGCATTTT
TRBV18,16,TRBD1,.,TRBJ1-3,CASSPRQGAPGNTIYF,TGTGCCAGCTCACCACGACAGGGGGCCCCTGGAAACACCATATATTTT
TRBV5-8,16,TRBD2,.,TRBJ2-1,CASSFWTSPGDNEQFF,TGTGCCAGCAGCTTCTGGACTAGCCCCGGAGACAATGAGCAGTTCTTC
TRBV6-5,15,TRBD1,.,TRBJ2-2,CASSTGTANTGELFF,TGTGCCAGCAGCACCGGGACAGCGAACACCGGGGAGCTGTTTTTT
TRBV24-1,14,.,.,TRBJ2-7,CATSEGDLGYEQYF,TGTGCCACCAGTGAAGGGGATTTAGGGTACGAGCAGTACTTC
TRBV29-1,13,TRBD2,.,TRBJ2-7,CSVGGLAIHEQYF,TGCAGCGTGGGGGGACTAGCGATCCACGAGCAGTACTTC
TRBV7-6,15,.,.,TRBJ1-2,CASSLSAGFNYGYTF,TGTGCCAGCAGCTTAAGTGCGGGGTTTAACTATGGCTACACCTTC
TRBV19,13,TRBD1,once,TRBJ2-2,CASSFSGGGELFF,TGTGCCAGTAGTTTCTCAGGGGGCGGGGAGCTGTTTTTT
TRBV9,15,.,.,TRBJ2-3,CASSRGHRSTDTQYF,TGTGCCAGCAGCAGGGGACACCGAAGCACAGATACGCAGTATTTT
TRBV9,19,TRBD2,once,TRBJ2-1,CASSVEPTSGGARYNEQFF,TGTGCCAGCAGCGTAGAGCCGACTAGCGGGGGGGCCCGCTACAATGAGCAGTTCTTC
TRBV12-3/TRBV12-4,13,TRBD2,.,TRBJ2-5,CASAERGQETQYF,TGTGCCAGCGCCGAGCGGGGACAAGAGACCCAGTACTTC
TRBV7-2,13,.,.,TRBJ2-7,CASSQQGSYEQYF,TGTGCCAGCAGCCAGCAGGGTTCGTACGAGCAGTACTTC
TRBV7-2,16,.,.,TRBJ2-7,CASSLHAAGLPYEQYF,TGTGCCAGCAGCCTCCATGCCGCAGGGCTTCCCTACGAGCAGTACTTC
TRBV7-9,16,TRBD1,.,TRBJ2-7,CASSSGGSRSSGEQYF,TGTGCCAGCAGCTCAGGGGGTAGTAGAAGTAGTGGCGAGCAGTACTTC
TRBV11-2,13,TRBD1,.,TRBJ1-1,CASSPYRAGGAFF,TGTGCCAGCAGCCCATACCGTGCAGGGGGAGCTTTCTTT
TRBV29-1,15,.,.,TRBJ1-3,CSVAPGPAGGNTIYF,TGCAGCGTTGCACCGGGACCAGCGGGGGGAAACACCATATATTTT
TRBV5-1,17,.,.,TRBJ2-7,CASSLEAQARGGYEQYF,TGCGCCAGCAGCTTGGAAGCCCAGGCCCGAGGAGGTTACGAGCAGTACTTC
TRBV7-9,11,.,.,TRBJ2-1,CASSSLYEQFF,TGTGCCAGCAGCTCCTTATATGAGCAGTTCTTC
TRBV7-3,13,.,.,TRBJ2-7,CASSRTGSYEQYF,TGTGCCAGCAGCCGTACAGGGTCCTACGAGCAGTACTTC
TRBV28,16,.,.,TRBJ2-7,CASKRGGGLISYEQYF,TGTGCCAGCAAAAGGGGAGGAGGACTCATCTCCTACGAGCAGTACTTC
TRBV7-3,19,.,once,TRBJ1-3,CASSLIPQGTPLSGNTIYF,TGTGCCAGCAGCTTAATCCCACAGGGAACTCCCCTCAGTGGAAACACCATATATTTT
TRBV10-3,21,TRBD2,.,TRBJ2-3,CAISGEWGTRTSGRITDTQYF,TGTGCCATCTCCGGAGAATGGGGGACCAGGACTAGCGGGAGGATCACAGATACGCAGTATTTT
TRBV19,16,TRBD2,.,TRBJ2-1,CASRVSRGGVYNEQFF,TGTGCCAGTAGGGTAAGCCGGGGGGGGGTCTACAATGAGCAGTTCTTC
TRBV10-3,15,.,.,TRBJ2-6,CAIRGQGTGANVLTF,TGTGCCATCAGGGGGCAGGGGACTGGGGCCAACGTCCTGACTTTC
TRBV25-1,14,.,.,TRBJ1-4,CASSSPRYNEKLFF,TGTGCCAGCAGTTCCCCTCGGTACAATGAAAAACTGTTTTTT
TRBV5-6,14,.,.,TRBJ1-2,CASVVRGFSYGYTF,TGTGCCAGCGTAGTAAGGGGATTCAGCTATGGCTACACCTTC
TRBV28,15,.,.,TRBJ1-3,CASSLWAVSGNTIYF,TGTGCCAGCAGTTTATGGGCAGTCTCTGGAAACACCATATATTTT
TRBV3-1/TRBV3-2,12,.,.,TRBJ1-4,CASSLGNEKLFF,TGTGCCAGCAGCCTCGGGAATGAAAAACTGTTTTTT
TRBV7-7,15,.,.,TRBJ1-1,CASSPGGPMNTEAFF,TGTGCTAGCAGCCCTGGGGGCCCAATGAACACTGAAGCTTTCTTT
TRBV7-3,15,TRBD2,.,TRBJ2-3,CASSDRTRGPDTQYF,TGTGCCAGCAGCGATCGGACTAGAGGTCCAGATACGCAGTATTTT
TRBV30,15,TRBD2,once,TRBJ2-1,CAWSVRLAGKVEQFF,TGTGCCTGGAGTGTGAGACTAGCGGGAAAGGTTGAGCAGTTCTTC
TRBV25-1,14,.,many,TRBJ1-4,CATRSPATNEKLFF,TGTGCCACCCGGAGCCCTGCAACTAATGAAAAACTGTTTTTT
TRBV27,15,.,.,TRBJ2-5,CASSPLYTSQETQYF,TGTGCCAGCAGTCCGCTTTACACGTCCCAAGAGACCCAGTACTTC